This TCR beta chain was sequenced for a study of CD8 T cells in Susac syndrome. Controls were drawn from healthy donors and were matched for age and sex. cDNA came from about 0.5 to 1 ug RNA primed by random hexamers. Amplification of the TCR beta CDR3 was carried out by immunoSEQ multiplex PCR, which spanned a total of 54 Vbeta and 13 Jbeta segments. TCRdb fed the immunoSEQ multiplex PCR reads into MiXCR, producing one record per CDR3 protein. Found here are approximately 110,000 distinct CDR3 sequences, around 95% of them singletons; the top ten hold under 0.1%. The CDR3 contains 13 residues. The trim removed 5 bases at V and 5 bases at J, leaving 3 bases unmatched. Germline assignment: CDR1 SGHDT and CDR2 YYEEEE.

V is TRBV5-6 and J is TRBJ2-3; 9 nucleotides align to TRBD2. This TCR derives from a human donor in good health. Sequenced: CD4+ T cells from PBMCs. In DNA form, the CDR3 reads TGTGCCAGCAGGGGACTAGCCAGAGATACGCAGTATTTT. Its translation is CASRGLARDTQYF. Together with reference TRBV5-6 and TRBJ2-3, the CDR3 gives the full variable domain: DAGVTQSPTHLIKTRGQQVTLRCSPKSGHDTVSWYQQALGQGPQFIFQYYEEEERQRGNFPDRFSGHQFPNYSSELNVNALLLGDSALYLCASRGLARDTQYFGPGTRLTVL.